This TCR beta chain emerged from a study of T cells in Graves' hyperthyroidism and ophthalmopathy. Ophthalmopathy patients had Clinical Activity Score at least 3, NOSPECS grade at least 4, duration under 3 months. There were TCR beta CDR3 regions amplified from RNA transcripts. Initially, a first-round RT-PCR of the TCR CDR3 employed the HTBI primer set. A single record per CDR3 protein comes from TCRdb applying MiXCR to the multiplex PCR reads. The sample carries approximately 380,000 distinct CDR3 sequences, around an eighth recorded once. The germline V gene encodes CDR1 SEHNR and CDR2 FQNEAQ (reference sequence). With V trimmed by 7 bases and J by 4 bases, 8 bases remained unmatched. There are 15 residues in the CDR3.

The chain carries TRBV7-9 and TRBJ1-5, with TRBD1 matching over 9 bases. Material: blood. The clonotype comes from a man aged 45-60 years with Graves' ophthalmopathy. CDR3: CASNFGGTGNQPQHF. The CDR3, as DNA: TGTGCCAGCAACTTCGGAGGGACAGGGAATCAGCCCCAGCATTTT.